Following are 31 T cell receptor beta chains from one sample sequenced in a study of T cell repertoires in cytomegalovirus infection. TCRdb itself ran the reads through MiXCR, one entry per CDR3 protein. The sample yields about 770,000 distinct CDR3 sequences, 25% to 35% seen once. These receptors lack a known antigen. The sequencing used cultured CD8+ T cells from PBMCs, collected from culture after CMV antigen stimulation. These receptors all stem from a human donor in good health (CMV status not recorded). Some clones in this sample may be carry-over from other donors' samples.

This clonotype was detected only a few times. V and J are TRBV6-2 or TRBV6-3 and TRBJ1-5; D might be TRBD1 (6 bases). Deletions cut 1 base from V and 0 bases from J, with 13 bases between. The CDR3 contains 17 residues. The germline V gene encodes CDR1 MNHEY and CDR2 SVGEGT. CDR3 region: CASSYFRTADSNQPQHF. CDR3 bases: TGTGCCAGCAGTTACTTTCGGACAGCCGATAGCAATCAGCCCCAGCATTTT.

The sample holds many counts of this clonotype. This rearrangement joins TRBV7-8 to TRBJ1-1; D call uncertain. CDR3 size: 13 residues. Looked up from germline, CDR1 is SGHVS and CDR2 is FQNEAQ. V lost 5 bases and J lost 1, with 8 bases in between. The CDR3 here is CASSPTRNTEAFF. DNA for the CDR3: TGTGCCAGCAGCCCGACACGGAACACTGAAGCTTTCTTT.

This clonotype has more than one count but fewer than ten. J is TRBJ1-3 and V is TRBV19; tentative D call: TRBD1 (5 bases). The CDR3 has 15 residues. The ends were cut back, 6 bases at V and 0 bases at J, with 12 bases in the middle. Germline-derived CDR1 and CDR2 are LNHDA and SQIVND (reference sequence). CDR3 coding DNA: TGTGCCAGTAGCACTCCAGGGAGCTCTGGAAACACCATATATTTT. The encoded protein is CASSTPGSSGNTIYF.

This sequence joins TRBV11-2 and TRBJ2-1; TRBD1 agrees at 8 bases. CDR3 length: 14 residues. From germline, CDR1 is SGHAT and CDR2 FQNNGV. V lost 3 bases, J lost 8 bases, and 6 bases stayed unmatched. DNA of the CDR3: TGTGCCAGCAGCTTCCGGGACAGGAGGGATGAGCAGTTCTTC. It is translated as CASSFRDRRDEQFF. The complete variable domain, with remaining parts taken from reference TRBV11-2 and TRBJ2-1, reads EAGVAQSPRYKIIEKRQSVAFWCNPISGHATLYWYQQILGQGPKLLIQFQNNGVVDDSQLPKDRFSAERLKGVDSTLKIQPAKLEDSAVYLCASSFRDRRDEQFFGPGTRLTVL.

This chain connects TRBV2 to TRBJ1-2, with a possible D match to TRBD1 (5 bases). CDR1 is SNHLY and CDR2 is FYNNEI in the germline V gene. Trimming left V 8 bases short and J 3 bases short, with 13 bases between. The CDR3 spans 13 residues. The CDR3 is CASHGRVHYGYTF. DNA of the CDR3: TGTGCCAGCCACGGCAGGGTTCACTATGGCTACACCTTC. Looking up the rest from reference TRBV2 and TRBJ1-2 gives the full variable domain: EPEVTQTPSHQVTQMGQEVILRCVPISNHLYFYWYRQILGQKVEFLVSFYNNEISEKSEIFDDQFSVERPDGSNFTLKIRSTKLEDSAMYFCASHGRVHYGYTFGSGTRLTVV.

This clonotype has only a few counts. This chain uses TRBV7-8 with TRBJ2-1; a possible D gene is TRBD2 (5 bases). CDR1 is SGHVS, CDR2 FQNEAQ, per germline. Between the trimmed V and J ends, which lost 4 bases and 5 bases, there was a span of 12 bases. This CDR3 has 14 residues. CDR3 sequence: CASSSWTVDNEQFF. The CDR3 region has the DNA TGTGCCAGCAGCTCGTGGACTGTTGACAATGAGCAGTTCTTC.

This clonotype was detected ten times or more. The chain couples TRBV7-6 to TRBJ2-5; D is ambiguous. From germline, CDR1 is SGHVS and CDR2 FNYEAQ. CDR3 length: 15 amino acids. V was shortened by 0 bases and J by 7 bases, with 15 bases between the two germline ends. The CDR3 sequence: CASSLAAGPGRTQYF. CDR3 coding DNA: TGTGCCAGCAGCTTAGCGGCCGGCCCGGGTCGGACCCAGTACTTC.

The V call is TRBV7-9, the J call TRBJ1-5; D is possibly TRBD1 (5 bases). The V end was cut by 5 bases, the J end by 7 bases, with 15 bases between. The CDR3 runs 14 residues. Germline V gene lookup returns CDR1 SEHNR and CDR2 FQNEAQ (reference sequence). CDR3 nucleotide sequence: TGTGCCAGCAGCCCGGTACGGGCAGGGCAGCCCCAGCATTTT. Translated: CASSPVRAGQPQHF.

The chain uses TRBV2 and TRBJ1-6; tentative D call: TRBD1 (6 bases). Trimming stripped 6 bases from V and 0 bases from J, with 12 bases between. Germline lookup yields CDR1 SNHLY and CDR2 FYNNEI. The CDR3 consists of 16 residues. The CDR3 loop reads CASSQTGSSYNSPLHF. Written as DNA, the CDR3 is TGTGCCAGCAGCCAGACAGGCAGCTCCTATAATTCACCCCTCCACTTT.

In this sample, this clonotype turned up many times. The V gene is TRBV4-2, the J gene TRBJ1-5, with D tentatively TRBD1 (5 bases). The germline V and J ends were trimmed by 0 bases and 0 bases, with 9 bases remaining between them. This CDR3 has 16 residues. Germline CDR1 and CDR2: LGHNA and YNFKEQ. CDR3 nucleotide sequence: TGTGCCAGCAGCCAAGAAACAGGCTATAGCAATCAGCCCCAGCATTTT. Its translation: CASSQETGYSNQPQHF.

The chain couples TRBV24-1 to TRBJ2-2; TRBD2 aligns across 12 bases. The germline V gene has CDR1 KGHDR and CDR2 SFDVKD. The CDR3 extends over 17 amino acids. J gave up 1 base and V 3 bases, and 2 bases lay outside the gene matches. The DNA of the CDR3 is TGTGCCACCAGTGATCGGGGACTAGCGGGGAACACCGGGGAGCTGTTTTTT. Encoded protein: CATSDRGLAGNTGELFF.

This clonotype was observed a handful of times. This chain links TRBV4-3 with TRBJ1-6, with 9 bases aligning to TRBD1. Germline trimming cut 2 bases from V and 8 bases from J; bases unmatched to any gene: 22. Germline V gene lookup returns CDR1 LGHNA and CDR2 YSLEER. This CDR3 is 21 amino acids long. CDR3 region: CASSQWAPPGQGVGIYSPLHF. For the CDR3, the DNA is TGCGCCAGCAGCCAATGGGCACCCCCGGGACAGGGTGTTGGGATATATTCACCCCTCCACTTT.

The chain recombines TRBV7-9 with TRBJ1-5; D uncertain. The CDR3 runs to 12 residues. Germline V gene sequence: CDR1 SEHNR, CDR2 FQNEAQ (reference sequence). Between the trimmed V and J ends, which lost 4 bases and 6 bases, there was a span of 7 bases. CDR3 DNA: TGTGCCAGCAGCTCAGACATTCAGCCCCAGCATTTT. This translates into CASSSDIQPQHF.

This chain joins TRBV19 and TRBJ1-2; no reliable D call. Trimming shortened V by 7 bases and J by 4 bases, and 10 bases separated the two germline ends. CDR1 is LNHDA, CDR2 SQIVND, per germline (reference sequence). The length of the CDR3 is 12 residues. CDR3 bases: TGTGCCAGTACATTCGGACTCTATGGCTACACCTTC. Translated, it gives CASTFGLYGYTF. The complete variable domain, with remaining parts taken from reference TRBV19 and TRBJ1-2, reads DGGITQSPKYLFRKEGQNVTLSCEQNLNHDAMYWYRQDPGQGLRLIYYSQIVNDFQKGDIAEGYSVSREKKESFPLTVTSAQKNPTAFYLCASTFGLYGYTFGSGTRLTVV.

The sample holds one count of this clonotype. This is likely a read error, given that the CDR3 carries no conserved phenylalanine or tryptophan at its end. V gene TRBV27 combines with J gene TRBJ2-1; no definite D call. The CDR3 covers 12 residues. V was clipped by 3 bases and J by 9 bases, with 9 bases between them. The germline V gene has CDR1 MNHEY and CDR2 SMNVEV (reference sequence). CDR3 in DNA: TGTGCCAGCAGTTTCCCCGGTGGTGAGCAGTTCCTC. Translated, it gives CASSFPGGEQFL.

The table lists this clonotype with a few counts. This sequence joins TRBV7-9 and TRBJ2-2, with TRBD2 as a possible D gene (5 bases). The CDR3 extends over 15 amino acids. V was clipped by 3 bases and J by 5 bases, with 13 bases between them. Germline CDR1 is SEHNR and CDR2 is FQNEAQ (reference sequence). CDR3: CASSLSSRGTGELFF. CDR3 DNA sequence: TGTGCCAGCAGCTTGTCCTCACGGGGTACCGGGGAGCTGTTTTTT.

The chain couples TRBV27 to TRBJ1-5, with D perhaps TRBD1 (5 bases). CDR1 is MNHEY and CDR2 is SMNVEV in the germline V gene (reference sequence). Deletions cut 8 bases from V and 2 bases from J, with 16 bases between. The CDR3 contains 15 residues. The CDR3 spells CASRERGVGNQPQHF. The CDR3 region has the DNA TGTGCCAGCCGGGAGAGGGGCGTGGGCAATCAGCCCCAGCATTTT.

This clonotype was found many times. The chain recombines TRBV7-2 with TRBJ1-1; no firm D call. V was pared by 6 bases and J by 0 bases, with 11 bases between. This CDR3 has 14 residues. Germline V CDR1 and CDR2: SGHTA, FQGNSA. The CDR3 spells CASSSQTVNTEAFF. The CDR3 DNA reads TGTGCCAGCAGTTCACAAACTGTGAACACTGAAGCTTTCTTT.

This clonotype was counted between two and nine times. The rearrangement joins TRBV7-9 to TRBJ2-2; unclear D gene. CDR3 size: 14 residues. V gave up 5 bases and J gave up 7 bases, with 14 bases separating them. Per germline, CDR1 SEHNR and CDR2 FQNEAQ (reference sequence). The CDR3 is CASSQVLSVGELFF. The CDR3 DNA reads TGTGCCAGCAGCCAAGTACTATCGGTCGGGGAGCTGTTTTTT.

There are many counts of this clonotype. V gene TRBV7-2 combines with J gene TRBJ2-3; TRBD2 matches 10 bases. Germline CDR1 is SGHTA and CDR2 is FQGNSA. This CDR3 has 15 amino acids. V lost 7 bases, J lost 5 bases, and 9 bases stayed unmatched. CDR3 sequence: CASNSGGGWGDTQYF. Written as DNA, the CDR3 is TGTGCCAGCAACAGCGGGGGGGGATGGGGAGATACGCAGTATTTT.

The chain has TRBV11-3 and TRBJ2-1; 9 nucleotides line up with TRBD2. The CDR3 has 16 residues. V lost 5 bases, J lost 5 bases, and 10 bases stayed unmatched. In germline, CDR1 is SGHNT, CDR2 YENEEA. The CDR3 loop reads CASSANPGLADNEQFF. The CDR3 region has the DNA TGTGCCAGCAGCGCCAATCCGGGACTAGCAGACAATGAGCAGTTCTTC. The full variable domain, rest sourced from reference TRBV11-3 and TRBJ2-1, is EAGVVQSPRYKIIEKKQPVAFWCNPISGHNTLYWYLQNLGQGPELLIRYENEEAVDDSQLPKDRFSAERLKGVDSTLKIQPAELGDSAVYLCASSANPGLADNEQFFGPGTRLTVL.

This clonotype was detected only a few times. V gene TRBV7-8 combines with J gene TRBJ2-4; 15 nucleotides align to TRBD2. Germline-derived CDR1 and CDR2 are SGHVS and FQNEAQ. The V segment lost 5 bases and the J segment 14 bases; nucleotides outside the gene matches: 4. The CDR3 is 13 amino acids. This CDR3 reads CASSHGLAGGEYF. DNA of the CDR3: TGTGCCAGCAGCCACGGACTAGCGGGGGGGGAGTACTTC.

The V call is TRBV4-1, the J call TRBJ2-1; D gene ambiguous. This CDR3 comprises 17 residues. In germline, CDR1 is MGHRA, CDR2 YSYEKL. V was trimmed by 0 bases and J by 0 bases, leaving 12 bases between them. CDR3 loop: CASSQDGVASSYNEQFF. The CDR3 DNA follows: TGCGCCAGCAGCCAAGATGGGGTGGCTAGCTCCTACAATGAGCAGTTCTTC.

This clonotype was picked up a small number of times. This rearrangement joins TRBV7-6 to TRBJ2-3; 7 nucleotides line up with TRBD1. This CDR3 comprises 14 residues. Trimming removed 5 bases from V and 5 bases from J; junction bases left unmatched: 7. Germline assignment: CDR1 SGHVS and CDR2 FNYEAQ. The CDR3 protein is CASSVQGKEDTQYF. The CDR3 DNA reads as TGTGCCAGCAGCGTACAGGGGAAAGAAGATACGCAGTATTTT. The whole variable domain, filled in from reference TRBV7-6 and TRBJ2-3, reads GAGVSQSPRYKVTKRGQDVALRCDPISGHVSLYWYRQALGQGPEFLTYFNYEAQQDKSGLPNDRFSAERPEGSISTLTIQRTEQRDSAMYRCASSVQGKEDTQYFGPGTRLTVL.

DNA of the CDR3: TGCGCCAGCAGTGAGAAGGGCATGAACACTGAAGCTTTCTTT. Residues: CASSEKGMNTEAFF. The chain recombines TRBV10-1 with TRBJ1-1; no reliable D call. V was pared by 2 bases and J by 0 bases, with 7 bases between. Per the germline V gene, CDR1 is WNHNN and CDR2 is SYGVQD (reference sequence). This CDR3 spans 14 amino acids.

This clonotype showed up just a few times. This chain connects TRBV12-3 or TRBV12-4 to TRBJ2-1; D is unresolved. Trimming pared 1 base from V and 7 bases from J, leaving 5 bases between. There are 12 residues in the CDR3. CDR3 amino acids: CASSLEPNEQFF. The DNA of the CDR3 is TGTGCCAGCAGTTTAGAACCTAATGAGCAGTTCTTC.

This clonotype has only a few counts. The rearrangement uses TRBV11-3 and TRBJ2-2; perhaps TRBD2 as D (5 bases). Germline CDR1 SGHNT, CDR2 YENEEA. Trimming stripped 5 bases from V and 4 bases from J, with 20 bases between. The CDR3 extends over 17 amino acids. The CDR3 nucleotides read TGTGCCAGCAGCCGCCAGATGATGTCCCGGGGCACCGGGGAGCTGTTTTTT. It codes for CASSRQMMSRGTGELFF.

V usage is TRBV4-3 and J usage is TRBJ1-6; D call uncertain. Per germline, CDR1 LGHNA and CDR2 YSLEER. The CDR3 runs to 13 residues. The V and J ends lost 4 bases and 11 bases respectively, with 12 bases between them. CDR3 nucleotide sequence: TGCGCCAGCAGCCTTAACAAAGAACCACCCCTCCACTTT. Its translation is CASSLNKEPPLHF.

The genes are TRBV28 and TRBJ2-5; the match to TRBD2 covers 12 bases. Germline V gives CDR1 MDHEN, CDR2 SYDVKM. The CDR3 runs 20 residues. The J segment lost 2 bases and the V segment lost 3 bases, leaving 16 bases of the junction unmatched. In nucleotides, the CDR3 is TGTGCCAGCAGTTTCCAATTGGGGTTTACTAGCGGGGGGACTCAAGAGACCCAGTACTTC. Amino acids: CASSFQLGFTSGGTQETQYF.

The sample holds a few counts of this clonotype. V and J are TRBV14 and TRBJ1-2; weak D call: TRBD1 (6 bases). Trimming pared 3 bases from V and 8 bases from J, leaving 25 bases between. From germline, CDR1 is SGHDN and CDR2 FVKESK. The CDR3 runs to 17 residues. Written as DNA, the CDR3 is TGTGCCAGCAGCCATCTCCTAGGGGGAGGAGAGGCGGACGGCTACACCTTC. Its translation: CASSHLLGGGEADGYTF.

The chain links TRBV20-1 to TRBJ1-3; TRBD1 is a possible D gene (6 bases). This CDR3 spans 13 amino acids. In germline, CDR1 is DFQATT, CDR2 SNEGSKA (reference sequence). Trimming stripped 0 bases from V and 7 bases from J, with 10 bases between. CDR3 residues: CSARELGANTIYF. CDR3 sequence (DNA): TGCAGTGCTAGAGAATTGGGGGCTAACACCATATATTTT.